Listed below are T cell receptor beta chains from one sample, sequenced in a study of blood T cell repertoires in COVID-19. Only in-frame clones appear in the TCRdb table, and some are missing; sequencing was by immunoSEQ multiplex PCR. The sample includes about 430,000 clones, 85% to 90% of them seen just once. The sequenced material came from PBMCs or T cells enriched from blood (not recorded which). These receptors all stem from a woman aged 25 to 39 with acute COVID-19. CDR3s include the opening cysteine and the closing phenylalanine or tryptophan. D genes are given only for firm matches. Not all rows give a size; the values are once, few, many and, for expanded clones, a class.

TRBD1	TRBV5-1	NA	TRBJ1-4	CASSLEGQGEKLFF	TGCGCCAGCAGCTTGGAGGGACAGGGTGAAAAACTGTTTTTT
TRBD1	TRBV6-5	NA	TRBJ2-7	CASSRKQGASYEQYF	TGTGCCAGCAGCCGAAAACAGGGGGCGTCTTACGAGCAGTACTTC
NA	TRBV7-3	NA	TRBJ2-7	CASSPDGSSYEQYF	TGTGCCAGCAGCCCAGACGGGAGCTCCTACGAGCAGTACTTC
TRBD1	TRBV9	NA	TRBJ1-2	CASSAAGTGPRWAHGYTF	TGTGCCAGCAGCGCCGCCGGGACAGGGCCCCGCTGGGCTCATGGCTACACCTTC
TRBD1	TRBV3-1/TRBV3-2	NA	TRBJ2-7	CASSPRQGRSSYEQYF	TGTGCCAGCAGCCCCCGACAGGGGCGAAGCTCCTACGAGCAGTACTTC
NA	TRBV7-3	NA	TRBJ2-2	CASSLIGRGAGELFF	TGTGCCAGCAGCTTAATCGGCAGGGGAGCCGGGGAGCTGTTTTTT
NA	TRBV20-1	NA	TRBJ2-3	CSASSPRITDTQYF	TGCAGTGCTAGTTCCCCGAGAATCACAGATACGCAGTATTTT
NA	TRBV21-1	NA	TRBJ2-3	CASNFRGRGLSLTSTDTQYF	TGTGCCAGCAACTTCAGGGGCAGGGGGCTATCCCTAACTAGCACAGATACGCAGTATTTT
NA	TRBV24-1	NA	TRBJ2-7	CATSDFSGRQYF	TGTGCCACCAGTGATTTCAGCGGAAGGCAGTACTTC
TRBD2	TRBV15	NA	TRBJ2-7	CATSARRGRVSYEQYF	TGTGCCACCAGCGCCCGAAGAGGGAGGGTCTCCTACGAGCAGTACTTC
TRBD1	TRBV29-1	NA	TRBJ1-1	CSVAGTGGTEAFF	TGCAGCGTTGCCGGGACAGGGGGGACTGAAGCTTTCTTT
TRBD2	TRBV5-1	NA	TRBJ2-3	CASSRTSGSTDTQYF	TGCGCCAGCAGCCGGACTAGCGGGAGCACAGATACGCAGTATTTT
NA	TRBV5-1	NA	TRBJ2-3	CASSQWGLLTDTQYF	TGCGCCAGCAGCCAGTGGGGACTCCTCACAGATACGCAGTATTTT
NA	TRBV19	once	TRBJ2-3	CASSIARQGLKDTQYF	TGTGCCAGTAGTATAGCCCGCCAGGGCCTTAAAGATACGCAGTATTTT
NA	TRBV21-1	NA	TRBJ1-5	CASILIEGGVPNQPQHF	TGTGCCAGCATCCTAATAGAGGGGGGGGTCCCCAATCAGCCCCAGCATTTT
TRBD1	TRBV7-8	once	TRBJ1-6	CASSFGTVEPLHF	TGTGCCAGCAGCTTTGGGACAGTGGAACCCCTCCACTTT
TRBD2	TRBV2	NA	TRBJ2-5	CASWASGGYGEETQYF	TGTGCCAGCTGGGCTAGCGGGGGGTACGGGGAAGAGACCCAGTACTTC
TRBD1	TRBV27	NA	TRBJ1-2	CASSFDRVNYGYTF	TGTGCCAGCAGTTTCGACAGGGTTAACTATGGCTACACCTTC
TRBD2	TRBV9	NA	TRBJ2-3	CASSVSGKTSGTDTQYF	TGTGCCAGCAGCGTATCCGGTAAGACTAGCGGCACAGATACGCAGTATTTT
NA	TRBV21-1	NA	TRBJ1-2	CASSTPGTGRANYGYTF	TGTGCCAGCAGCACACCCGGGACAGGGCGAGCTAACTATGGCTACACCTTC
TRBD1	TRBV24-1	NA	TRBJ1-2	CATSDETGLGYTF	TGTGCCACCAGTGACGAGACAGGGCTTGGCTACACCTTC
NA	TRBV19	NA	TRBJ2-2	CASSFMSTGELFF	TGTGCCAGTAGTTTTATGTCCACCGGGGAGCTGTTTTTT
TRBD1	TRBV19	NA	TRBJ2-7	CASSPGGYEQYF	TGTGCCAGTAGTCCAGGGGGCTACGAGCAGTACTTC
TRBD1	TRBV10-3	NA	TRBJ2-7	CAISERQGYEQYF	TGTGCCATCAGTGAGAGACAGGGCTACGAGCAGTACTTC
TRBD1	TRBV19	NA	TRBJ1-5	CASSSTGGRQPQHF	TGTGCCAGTAGTTCGACAGGGGGCAGGCAGCCCCAGCATTTT
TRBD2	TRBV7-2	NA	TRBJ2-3	CASSLHPGGSTDTQYF	TGTGCCAGCAGCTTACATCCGGGGGGGAGCACAGATACGCAGTATTTT
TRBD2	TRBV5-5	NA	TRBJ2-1	CASTSSGGLSSYNEQFF	TGTGCCAGCACCTCAAGCGGGGGCCTGAGCTCCTACAATGAGCAGTTCTTC
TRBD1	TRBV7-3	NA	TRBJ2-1	CASSLGTGGGNEQFF	TGTGCCAGCAGCCTCGGGACAGGGGGTGGCAATGAGCAGTTCTTC
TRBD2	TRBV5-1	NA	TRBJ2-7	CASSLDGTSGYEQYF	TGCGCCAGCAGCTTGGACGGGACTAGCGGCTACGAGCAGTACTTC
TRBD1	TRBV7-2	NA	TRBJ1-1	CASSLTGGITEAFF	TGTGCCAGCAGCTTGACAGGGGGCATCACTGAAGCTTTCTTT
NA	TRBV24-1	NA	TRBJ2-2	CATSDQGRWNTGELFF	TGTGCCACCAGTGATCAGGGTCGGTGGAACACCGGGGAGCTGTTTTTT
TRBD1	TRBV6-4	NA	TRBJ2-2	CASSDIGDRGPGELFF	TGTGCCAGCAGTGACATCGGGGACAGGGGGCCCGGGGAGCTGTTTTTT
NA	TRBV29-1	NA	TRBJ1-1	CSVPTDLLNTEAFF	TGCAGCGTACCGACAGACCTCCTGAACACTGAAGCTTTCTTT
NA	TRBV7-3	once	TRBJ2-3	CASSQLGGMTDTQYF	TGTGCCAGCAGCCAACTAGGAGGGATGACAGATACGCAGTATTTT
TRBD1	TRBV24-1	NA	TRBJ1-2	CATSVGRGPYGYTF	TGTGCCACCAGTGTGGGCAGGGGGCCGTATGGCTACACCTTC
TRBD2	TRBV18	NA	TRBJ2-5	CASSPLAGVQNQETQYF	TGTGCCAGCTCACCACTAGCGGGAGTTCAAAACCAAGAGACCCAGTACTTC
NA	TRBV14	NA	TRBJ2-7	CASSQGGYTYDEQYF	TGTGCCAGCAGCCAAGGAGGGTATACCTACGACGAGCAGTACTTC
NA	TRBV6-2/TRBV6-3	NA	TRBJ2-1	CASSYPLFRGGWGERNEQFF	TGTGCCAGCAGTTACCCCCTGTTTCGTGGGGGCTGGGGAGAGAGGAATGAGCAGTTCTTC
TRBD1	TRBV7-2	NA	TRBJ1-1	CASSFRTGGLLNTEAFF	TGTGCCAGCAGCTTTAGGACAGGGGGCTTACTGAACACTGAAGCTTTCTTT
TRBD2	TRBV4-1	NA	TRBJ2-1	CASSQEGRGANEQFF	TGCGCCAGCAGCCAAGAGGGGCGGGGGGCTAATGAGCAGTTCTTC
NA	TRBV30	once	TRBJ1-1	CAWIVGGTEAFF	TGTGCCTGGATAGTCGGGGGCACTGAAGCTTTCTTT